These T cell receptor beta chains were read from a single sample in a study of blood T cell repertoires in COVID-19. Assay used: immunoSEQ multiplex PCR; TCRdb lists only in-frame clones, some missing. The sample holds roughly 280,000 clones, roughly 90% seen once. What was sequenced was peripheral blood. Source of these receptors: a woman in her 30s with COVID-19, enrolled during active disease. CDR3s include the opening cysteine and the closing phenylalanine or tryptophan. The D gene is left open where the match is weak. Some rows mark clone size as missing; the rest say once, few, many or name a class of expanded clone.

cdr3_aa cdr3_nt v_call clone_size j_call d_call
CAIRTLMNTEAFF TGTGCCATCAGGACTCTTATGAACACTGAAGCTTTCTTT TRBV10-3 - TRBJ1-1 -
CASSDETAPTGELFF TGTGCCAGCAGTGATGAGACAGCGCCCACCGGGGAGCTGTTTTTT TRBV25-1 - TRBJ2-2 -
CASSRTAERASETQYF TGTGCCAGCAGCCGTACGGCGGAGAGGGCCTCCGAGACCCAGTACTTC TRBV14 - TRBJ2-5 -
CASSQRGQLMELFF TGTGCCAGCAGCCAAAGGGGACAGCTTATGGAGCTGTTTTTT TRBV16 - TRBJ2-2 TRBD1
CASSFFGGPNLSYEQYF TGTGCCAGCAGCTTTTTCGGGGGGCCCAACCTCTCCTACGAGCAGTACTTC TRBV7-9 once TRBJ2-7 -
CASSNAQGGVNTEAFF TGTGCCAGCAGCAACGCCCAGGGTGGGGTAAACACTGAAGCTTTCTTT TRBV7-9 - TRBJ1-1 -
CASSHRGPTNTEAFF TGTGCCAGCAGTCACAGGGGGCCTACGAACACTGAAGCTTTCTTT TRBV2 few TRBJ1-1 TRBD1
CASSREGTGAAGELFF TGTGCCAGCAGCAGAGAAGGGACAGGGGCTGCCGGGGAGCTGTTTTTT TRBV7-9 - TRBJ2-2 TRBD1
CASSQDRRTGGVEKLFF TGTGCCAGCAGCCAAGATCGTCGGACAGGGGGCGTTGAAAAACTGTTTTTT TRBV3-1/TRBV3-2 - TRBJ1-4 TRBD1
CASSLGPGSFF TGTGCCAGCAGCCTAGGCCCTGGGAGCTTCTTT TRBV7-9 once TRBJ1-1 -
CAISEKEENGELFF TGTGCCATCAGTGAGAAAGAGGAGAACGGGGAGCTGTTTTTT TRBV10-3 - TRBJ2-2 -
CASSRDRAAYGYTF TGTGCCAGCAGCCGGGACAGGGCGGCGTATGGCTACACCTTC TRBV11-1 - TRBJ1-2 TRBD1
CASSSQQGSYGYTF TGTGCCAGCAGCTCGCAACAGGGGAGCTATGGCTACACCTTC TRBV7-3 few TRBJ1-2 TRBD1
CASSFSEEGYTF TGCGCCAGCAGCTTCTCGGAGGAAGGCTACACCTTC TRBV5-1 - TRBJ1-2 -
CASSSRDRGNYGYTF TGTGCCAGCAGCTCCCGGGACAGGGGGAACTATGGCTACACCTTC TRBV5-4 - TRBJ1-2 TRBD1
CASSVPTGEQYF TGTGCCAGCAGCGTCCCTACAGGCGAGCAGTACTTC TRBV5-5 - TRBJ2-7 -
CASKTSAGQGASNYGYTF TGTGCCTCAAAAACTTCCGCGGGACAGGGGGCTTCTAACTATGGCTACACCTTC TRBV10-3 - TRBJ1-2 TRBD1
CASSSPRVNEKLFF TGTGCCAGCAGTTCCCCGCGCGTTAATGAAAAACTGTTTTTT TRBV6-5 - TRBJ1-4 -
CASSLGFRRGLPYEQYF TGTGCCAGCAGTTTAGGCTTCCGCAGGGGGCTTCCCTACGAGCAGTACTTC TRBV27 - TRBJ2-7 TRBD1
CASSYPNQETQYF TGTGCCAGCAGTTATCCCAACCAAGAGACCCAGTACTTC TRBV6-6 - TRBJ2-5 -
CASRPQGTATGELFF TGTGCCAGCAGGCCACAGGGGACGGCCACCGGGGAGCTGTTTTTT TRBV2 - TRBJ2-2 TRBD1
CASSPGQGLQPQHF TGTGCCAGCAGCCCGGGACAGGGTTTACAGCCCCAGCATTTT TRBV6-2/TRBV6-3 - TRBJ1-5 TRBD1
CASSRRGIAGTGELFF TGTGCCAGCAGCCGGAGGGGAATAGCGGGCACCGGGGAGCTGTTTTTT TRBV11-2 - TRBJ2-2 TRBD2
CASRGETVLAFF TGTGCCAGCAGGGGCGAGACCGTCCTAGCTTTCTTT TRBV12-3/TRBV12-4 - TRBJ1-1 -
CASGGSGNTIYF TGTGCCAGCGGGGGGAGTGGAAACACCATATATTTT TRBV5-6 - TRBJ1-3 -
CASSRQGIEAFF TGTGCCAGCAGTCGACAGGGGATTGAAGCTTTCTTT TRBV2 - TRBJ1-1 TRBD1
CASSIWASGTTDTQYF TGTGCCAGTAGTATTTGGGCTAGCGGGACGACAGATACGCAGTATTTT TRBV19 - TRBJ2-3 TRBD2
CASSLLGGENIQYF TGCGCCAGCAGTCTCCTGGGAGGTGAAAACATTCAGTACTTC TRBV5-1 - TRBJ2-4 -
CASSIHTGTGSYGYTF TGTGCCAGTAGTATACACACCGGGACAGGGTCCTATGGCTACACCTTC TRBV19 - TRBJ1-2 TRBD1
CSGTGGDRDTEAFF TGCAGCGGCACAGGGGGCGATAGGGACACTGAAGCTTTCTTT TRBV29-1 once TRBJ1-1 TRBD1
CASSEDNTDTQYF TGTGCCAGCAGCGAGGACAACACAGATACGCAGTATTTT TRBV11-2 - TRBJ2-3 -
CASSLSGREAGAKYEQYF TGTGCCAGCAGTTTATCAGGGAGGGAGGCGGGAGCTAAGTACGAGCAGTACTTC TRBV27 - TRBJ2-7 TRBD2
CASSHSPEAFF TGTGCCAGCAGCCACAGTCCTGAAGCTTTCTTT TRBV28 - TRBJ1-1 -
CASSPGTSGFQETQYF TGTGCCAGCAGTCCCGGGACTAGCGGTTTCCAAGAGACCCAGTACTTC TRBV28 - TRBJ2-5 TRBD2
CATRREYNEQFF TGTGCCACCAGACGGGAGTACAATGAGCAGTTCTTC TRBV12-3/TRBV12-4 - TRBJ2-1 -
CASSSPGEGYTF TGTGCCAGCAGCTCGCCCGGGGAGGGCTACACCTTC TRBV7-3 - TRBJ1-2 -
CASSAGGPSYEQYF TGTGCCAGCAGTGCAGGGGGCCCTTCCTACGAGCAGTACTTC TRBV2 - TRBJ2-7 TRBD1
CASSQVQKTGELFF TGTGCCAGCAGCCAAGTGCAGAAAACCGGGGAGCTGTTTTTT TRBV14 - TRBJ2-2 -
CSVVTGGGREQYF TGCAGCGTTGTTACCGGTGGCGGGAGGGAGCAGTACTTC TRBV29-1 - TRBJ2-7 TRBD2
CASRMEASGYF TGTGCCAGCCGAATGGAAGCTAGCGGATACTTC TRBV2 - TRBJ2-7 TRBD2
CASSNPWTGLCQPQHF TGTGCCAGCAGCAACCCTTGGACAGGGCTGTGTCAGCCCCAGCATTTT TRBV21-1 once TRBJ1-5 -
CASSWGLWESGANVLTF TGTGCCAGCAGCTGGGGGCTATGGGAATCTGGGGCCAACGTCCTGACTTTC TRBV28 - TRBJ2-6 -
CASSSRGQGYNEQFF TGTGCCAGCAGTTCCCGAGGACAGGGGTACAATGAGCAGTTCTTC TRBV28 - TRBJ2-1 TRBD1
CASSLGDYTDTQYF TGTGCCAGCAGCCTAGGGGACTACACAGATACGCAGTATTTT TRBV4-2 - TRBJ2-3 TRBD2
CASSGTGLNTEAFF TGCGCCAGCAGCGGTACAGGGTTGAACACTGAAGCTTTCTTT TRBV5-1 - TRBJ1-1 -
CASSPLRREETQYF TGTGCCAGCAGTCCCCTTAGGAGGGAAGAGACCCAGTACTTC TRBV27 - TRBJ2-5 -
CASRAQRGSGNTIYF TGTGCCAGCAGAGCCCAGAGAGGATCTGGAAACACCATATATTTT TRBV2 few TRBJ1-3 -
CASSSSGRRNYEQYF TGTGCCAGCAGTTCCAGCGGGAGACGTAACTACGAGCAGTACTTC TRBV6-5 - TRBJ2-7 TRBD2
CASSHAGLAGDSVPYNEQFF TGCGCCAGCAGCCACGCAGGACTAGCGGGAGATTCGGTTCCCTACAATGAGCAGTTCTTC TRBV4-3 - TRBJ2-1 TRBD2
CASRAVLSNQPQHF TGTGCCAGCAGGGCCGTCTTGAGCAATCAGCCCCAGCATTTT TRBV2 once TRBJ1-5 -
CAISESRSSSNSPLHF TGTGCCATCAGTGAGTCCCGCAGTTCAAGTAATTCACCCCTCCACTTT TRBV10-3 once TRBJ1-6 -
CASSEGRSPSYNEQFF TGCGCCAGCAGTGAGGGCCGGAGCCCCTCCTACAATGAGCAGTTCTTC TRBV10-1 - TRBJ2-1 -
CASSFPPDSLYNEQFF TGTGCCAGCAGTTTCCCACCCGACAGCCTATACAATGAGCAGTTCTTC TRBV6-2/TRBV6-3 - TRBJ2-1 -
CASSLARYNEQYF TGTGCCAGCAGTTTAGCGCGGTACAACGAGCAGTACTTC TRBV12-3/TRBV12-4 - TRBJ2-7 -
CASSPTPGEADTQYF TGTGCCAGCAGCCCCACCCCGGGAGAAGCAGATACGCAGTATTTT TRBV2 - TRBJ2-3 -
CASSSLAGGYYEQYF TGTGCCAGCAGCTCCTTGGCGGGAGGATACTACGAGCAGTACTTC TRBV28 - TRBJ2-7 TRBD2
CASSLYASGTYEQYF TGCGCCAGCAGCTTGTATGCTAGCGGTACCTACGAGCAGTACTTC TRBV5-1 - TRBJ2-7 TRBD2
CASSLWGREAFF TGTGCCAGCAGTTTATGGGGCCGTGAAGCTTTCTTT TRBV28 - TRBJ1-1 -
CASRFDSQRGNQPQHF TGTGCCAGCAGATTTGACAGCCAGCGGGGGAATCAGCCCCAGCATTTT TRBV6-6 - TRBJ1-5 -